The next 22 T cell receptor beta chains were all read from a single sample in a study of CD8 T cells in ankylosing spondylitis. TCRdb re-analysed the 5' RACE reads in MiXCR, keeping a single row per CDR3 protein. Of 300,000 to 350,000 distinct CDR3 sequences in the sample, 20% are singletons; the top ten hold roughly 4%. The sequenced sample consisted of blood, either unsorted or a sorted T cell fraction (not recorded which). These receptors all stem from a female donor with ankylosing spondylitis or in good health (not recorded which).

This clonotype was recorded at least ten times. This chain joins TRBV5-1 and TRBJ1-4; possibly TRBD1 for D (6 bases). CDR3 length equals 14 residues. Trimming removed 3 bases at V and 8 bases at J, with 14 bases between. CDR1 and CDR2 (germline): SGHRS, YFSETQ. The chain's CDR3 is CASSSGGKGEKLFF. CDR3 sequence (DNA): TGCGCCAGCAGCTCGGGGGGCAAAGGGGAAAAACTGTTTTTT.

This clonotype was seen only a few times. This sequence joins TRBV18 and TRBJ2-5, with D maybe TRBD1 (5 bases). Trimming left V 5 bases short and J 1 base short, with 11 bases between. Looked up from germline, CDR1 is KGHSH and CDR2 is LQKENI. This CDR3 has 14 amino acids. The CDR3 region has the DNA TGTGCCAGCTCAATCGACAGAGTCCAAGAGACCCAGTACTTC. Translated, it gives CASSIDRVQETQYF.

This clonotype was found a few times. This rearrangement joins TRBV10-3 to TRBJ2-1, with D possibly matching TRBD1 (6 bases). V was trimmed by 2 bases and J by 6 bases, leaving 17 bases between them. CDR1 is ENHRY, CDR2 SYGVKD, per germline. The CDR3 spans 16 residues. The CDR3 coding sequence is TGTGCCATCAGTGAGGTGTTGAGGGCCAGGGGCAATGAGCAGTTCTTC. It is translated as CAISEVLRARGNEQFF.

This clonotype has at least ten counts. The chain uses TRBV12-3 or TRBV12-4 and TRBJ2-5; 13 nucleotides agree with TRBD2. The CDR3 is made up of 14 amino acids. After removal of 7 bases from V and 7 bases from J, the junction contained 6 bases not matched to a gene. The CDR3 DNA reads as TGTGCCAGCAACAGGGGGACTAGCGGGACGACCCAGTACTTC. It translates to CASNRGTSGTTQYF.

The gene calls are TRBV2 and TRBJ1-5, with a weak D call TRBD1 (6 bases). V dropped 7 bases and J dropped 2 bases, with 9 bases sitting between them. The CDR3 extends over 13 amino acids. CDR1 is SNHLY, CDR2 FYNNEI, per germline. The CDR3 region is CASKGDGNQPQHF. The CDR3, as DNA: TGTGCCAGCAAGGGGGACGGCAATCAGCCCCAGCATTTT.

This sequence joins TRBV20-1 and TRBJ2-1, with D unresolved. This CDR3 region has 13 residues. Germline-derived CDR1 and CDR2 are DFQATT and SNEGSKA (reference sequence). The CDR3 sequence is CSTPVSSYNEQFF. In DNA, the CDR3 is TGCAGCACACCCGTGAGCTCCTACAATGAGCAGTTCTTC.

The CDR3 sequence is CASSEGLAGANEQFF. The CDR3 DNA follows: TGTGCCAGCAGTGAGGGACTAGCGGGAGCGAATGAGCAGTTCTTC. J is TRBJ2-1 and V is TRBV2, with 14 bases identical to TRBD2. With V trimmed by 3 bases and J by 7 bases, 2 bases remained unmatched. The length of the CDR3 is 15 residues. Germline CDR1 and CDR2: SNHLY and FYNNEI.

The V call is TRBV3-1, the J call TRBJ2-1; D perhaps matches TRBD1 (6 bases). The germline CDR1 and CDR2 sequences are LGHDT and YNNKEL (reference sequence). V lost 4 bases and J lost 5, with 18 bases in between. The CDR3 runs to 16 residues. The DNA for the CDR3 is TGTGCCAGCAGCCTCCGAGGGGGTCGCGTCCACAATGAGCAGTTCTTC. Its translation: CASSLRGGRVHNEQFF.

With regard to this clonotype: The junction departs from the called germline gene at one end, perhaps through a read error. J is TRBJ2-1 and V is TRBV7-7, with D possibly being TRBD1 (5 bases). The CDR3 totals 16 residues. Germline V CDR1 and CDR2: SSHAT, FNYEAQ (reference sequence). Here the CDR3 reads CASSPLGQIGLLEQFF. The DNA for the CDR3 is TGTGCTAGCAGCCCCTTAGGACAAATAGGGCTCTTGGAGCAGTTCTTC.

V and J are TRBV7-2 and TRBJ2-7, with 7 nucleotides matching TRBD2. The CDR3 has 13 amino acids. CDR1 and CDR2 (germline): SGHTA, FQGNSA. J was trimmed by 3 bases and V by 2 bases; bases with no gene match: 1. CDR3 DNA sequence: TGTGCCAGCAGCTTACCGGGGGGCTACGAGCAGTACTTC. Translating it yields CASSLPGGYEQYF.

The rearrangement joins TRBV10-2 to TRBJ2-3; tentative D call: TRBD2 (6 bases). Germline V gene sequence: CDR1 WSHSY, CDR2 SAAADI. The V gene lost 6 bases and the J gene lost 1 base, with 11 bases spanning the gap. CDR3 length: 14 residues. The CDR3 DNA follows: TGCGCCAGCAGACGCGGGATGGGCACAGATACGCAGTATTTT. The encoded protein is CASRRGMGTDTQYF.

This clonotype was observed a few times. The CDR3 sequence is CASSRTGLTDTQYF. The CDR3 nucleotides read TGCGCCAGCAGCCGAACGGGGCTCACAGATACGCAGTATTTT. The chain employs TRBV5-1 and TRBJ2-3; D is tentatively TRBD1 or TRBD2 (5 bases each). Trimming pared 4 bases from V and 2 bases from J, leaving 11 bases between. The CDR3 is 14 residues long. The V gene's germline CDR1 is SGHRS and CDR2 YFSETQ.

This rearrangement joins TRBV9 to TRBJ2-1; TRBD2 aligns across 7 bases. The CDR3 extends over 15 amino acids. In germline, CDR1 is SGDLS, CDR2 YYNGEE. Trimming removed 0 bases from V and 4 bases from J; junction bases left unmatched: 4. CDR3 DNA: TGTGCCAGCAGCGTAGGGCTAGCGGAGTACAATGAGCAGTTCTTC. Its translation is CASSVGLAEYNEQFF.

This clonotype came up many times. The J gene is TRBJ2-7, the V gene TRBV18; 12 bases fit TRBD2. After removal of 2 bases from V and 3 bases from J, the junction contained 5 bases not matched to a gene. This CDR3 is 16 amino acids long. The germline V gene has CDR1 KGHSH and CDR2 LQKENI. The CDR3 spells CASSPNRLAGDYEQYF. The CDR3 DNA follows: TGTGCCAGCTCACCAAACAGACTAGCGGGAGACTACGAGCAGTACTTC.

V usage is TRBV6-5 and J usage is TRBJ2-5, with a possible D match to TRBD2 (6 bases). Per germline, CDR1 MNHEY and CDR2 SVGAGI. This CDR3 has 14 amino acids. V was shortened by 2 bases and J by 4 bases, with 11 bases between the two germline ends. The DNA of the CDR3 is TGTGCCAGCAGTTACGGCGGGGCAATAGAGACCCAGTACTTC. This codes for CASSYGGAIETQYF.

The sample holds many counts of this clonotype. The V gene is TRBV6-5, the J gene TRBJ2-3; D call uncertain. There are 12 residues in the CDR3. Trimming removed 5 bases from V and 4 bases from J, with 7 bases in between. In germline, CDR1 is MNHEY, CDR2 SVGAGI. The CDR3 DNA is TGTGCCAGCAGTCCTGGCGCAGATACGCAGTATTTT. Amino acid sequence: CASSPGADTQYF.

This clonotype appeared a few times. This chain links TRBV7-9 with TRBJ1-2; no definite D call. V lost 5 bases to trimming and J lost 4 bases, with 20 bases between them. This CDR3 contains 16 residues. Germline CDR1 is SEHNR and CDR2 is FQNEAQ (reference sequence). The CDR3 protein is CASSPQSVGAIYGYTF. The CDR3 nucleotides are TGTGCCAGCAGCCCACAGTCGGTCGGCGCGATCTATGGCTACACCTTC. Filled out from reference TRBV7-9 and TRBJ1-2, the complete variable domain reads DTGVSQNPRHKITKRGQNVTFRCDPISEHNRLYWYRQTLGQGPEFLTYFQNEAQLEKSRLLSDRFSAERPKGSFSTLEIQRTEQGDSAMYLCASSPQSVGAIYGYTFGSGTRLTVV.

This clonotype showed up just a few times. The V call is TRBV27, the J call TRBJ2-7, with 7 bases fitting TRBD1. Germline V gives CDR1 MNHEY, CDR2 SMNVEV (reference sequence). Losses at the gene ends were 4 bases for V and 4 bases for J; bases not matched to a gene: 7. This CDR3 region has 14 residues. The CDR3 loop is CASSSQRQGYEQYF. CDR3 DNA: TGTGCCAGCAGTTCTCAGCGACAGGGATACGAGCAGTACTTC.

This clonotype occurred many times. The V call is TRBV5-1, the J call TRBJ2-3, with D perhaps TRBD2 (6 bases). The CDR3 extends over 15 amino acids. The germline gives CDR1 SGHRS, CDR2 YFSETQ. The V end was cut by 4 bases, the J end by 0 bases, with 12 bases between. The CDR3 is CASSQKRASTDTQYF. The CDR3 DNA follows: TGCGCCAGCAGCCAGAAGCGGGCTAGCACAGATACGCAGTATTTT.

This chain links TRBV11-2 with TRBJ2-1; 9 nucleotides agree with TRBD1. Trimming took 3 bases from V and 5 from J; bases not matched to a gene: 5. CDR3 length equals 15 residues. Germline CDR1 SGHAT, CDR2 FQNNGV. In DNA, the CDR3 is TGTGCCAGCAGCTTTGGACAGGGGAAAAACAATGAGCAGTTCTTC. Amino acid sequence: CASSFGQGKNNEQFF.

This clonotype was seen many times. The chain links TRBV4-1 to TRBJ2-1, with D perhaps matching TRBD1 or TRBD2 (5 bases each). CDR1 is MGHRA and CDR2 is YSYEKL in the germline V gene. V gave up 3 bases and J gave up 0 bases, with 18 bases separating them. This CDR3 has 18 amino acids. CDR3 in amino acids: CASSHQGRGRSSYNEQFF. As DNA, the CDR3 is TGCGCCAGCAGCCATCAGGGTCGGGGCAGGAGCTCCTACAATGAGCAGTTCTTC.

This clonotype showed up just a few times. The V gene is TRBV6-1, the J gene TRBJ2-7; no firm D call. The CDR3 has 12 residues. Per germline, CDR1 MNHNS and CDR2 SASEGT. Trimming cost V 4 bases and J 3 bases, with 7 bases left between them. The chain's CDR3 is CASSVGNYEQYF. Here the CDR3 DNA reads TGTGCCAGCAGTGTGGGTAACTACGAGCAGTACTTC.